The present T cell receptor beta chain was sequenced within a study of cytomegalovirus exposure and HLA in healthy donors. The study ran its PCR with 60 Vbeta and 13 Jbeta primers. Sequencing used immunoSEQ multiplex PCR; TCRdb keeps in-frame clones, though not all of them. The sample table sets out 85,000 to 90,000 clones. This CDR3 region has 15 residues. The germline V gene encodes CDR1 ENHRY and CDR2 SYGVKD. V was clipped by 0 bases and J by 4 bases, with 12 bases between them. The rearrangement joins TRBV10-3 to TRBJ1-1; maybe TRBD1 (5 bases). Sequences were obtained from PBMCs. The source of this sequence is a man in his fifties in good health and CMV-seropositive. CDR3 bases: TGTGCCATCAGTGAGTCGAGCGGGGGTTCCACTGAAGCTTTCTTT. It codes for CAISESSGGSTEAFF.